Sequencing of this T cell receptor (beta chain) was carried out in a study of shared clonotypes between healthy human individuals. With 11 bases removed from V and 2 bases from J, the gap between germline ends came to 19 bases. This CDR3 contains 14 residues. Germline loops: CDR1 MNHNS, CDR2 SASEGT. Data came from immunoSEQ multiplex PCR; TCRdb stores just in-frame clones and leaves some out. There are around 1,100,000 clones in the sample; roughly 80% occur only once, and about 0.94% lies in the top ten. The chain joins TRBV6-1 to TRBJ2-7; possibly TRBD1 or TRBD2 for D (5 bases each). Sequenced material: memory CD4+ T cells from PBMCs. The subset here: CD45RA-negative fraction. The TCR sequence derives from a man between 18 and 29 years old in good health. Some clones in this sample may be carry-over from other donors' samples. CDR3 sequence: CAHSVGDLAYEQYF. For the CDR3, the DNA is TGTGCCCACTCAGTGGGGGACCTGGCCTACGAGCAGTACTTC.